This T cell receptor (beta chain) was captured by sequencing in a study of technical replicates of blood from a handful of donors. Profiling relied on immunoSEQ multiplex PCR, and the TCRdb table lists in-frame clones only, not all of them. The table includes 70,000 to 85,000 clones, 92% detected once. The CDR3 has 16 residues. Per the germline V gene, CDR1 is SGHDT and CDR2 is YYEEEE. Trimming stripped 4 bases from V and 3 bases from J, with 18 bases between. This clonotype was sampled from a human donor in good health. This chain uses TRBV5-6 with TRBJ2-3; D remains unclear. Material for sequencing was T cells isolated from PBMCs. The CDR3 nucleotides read TGTGCCAGCAGCCGAAAACGGGTGGTAATAACAGATACGCAGTATTTT. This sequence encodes CASSRKRVVITDTQYF.